This T cell receptor (beta chain) was found in a study of T cells in Graves' hyperthyroidism and ophthalmopathy. Regarding the study as a whole: Blood also showed most of the thyroid clonotypes that were expanded above 0.001.

TCR beta CDR3 regions were amplified from RNA transcripts. In the first-round RT-PCR of the TCR CDR3, the HTBI primer set was used. Each CDR3 protein is one row after TCRdb ran MiXCR on the multiplex PCR reads. This sample carries 90,000 to 120,000 distinct CDR3 sequences, 16% of them seen once, and the ten largest clones take under 45%. Germline V gene lookup returns CDR1 MDHEN and CDR2 SYDVKM. The V end was cut by 5 bases, the J end by 4 bases, with 17 bases between. CDR3 length equals 15 residues. This clonotype occurred a few times. Its cognate antigen is unknown. This sequence joins TRBV28 and TRBJ1-2, with a tentative D call TRBD1 (5 bases). The source is a woman aged 50 to 60 with Graves' hyperthyroidism. Specimen: blood. CDR3 amino acids: CASSTHFGTVYGYTF. The CDR3 bases are TGTGCCAGCAGTACACACTTCGGGACGGTCTATGGCTACACCTTC.